The sequence of this T cell receptor beta chain was determined in a study of shared clonotypes between healthy human individuals (dated by TCRdb to between 2020 and 2021). General notes on the study: Three men and a couple of women, aged 18 to 49 years, made up the cohort. For each donor, three plates each were used for CD4 naive and CD4 memory, two plates were used for CD8 naive, and one plate was used for CD8 memory. To estimate repertoire size and how much clonotypes are shared between individuals, the study performed deep sequencing of blood TCR repertoires from roughly five healthy adults. To increase sequencing depth and limit assay-specific biases, TCR repertoire library preparation and sequencing were carried out by different laboratories using diverse techniques. Each donor's leukapheresis produced roughly between roughly 0.85 and 9.5 billion PBMCs.

Using the deep immunoSEQ assay, TCR CDR3 regions were amplified from genomic DNA by multiplex PCR. Extracted genomic DNA from each cell subset was spread evenly across all wells of several immunoSEQ 96-well plates, with each plate serving as a replicate. For sorted subsets, each replicate PCR was loaded with approximately 200 ng genomic DNA, equivalent to about 30,000 T cell genomes. The purified libraries were quantified using a Qubit 3.0 fluorometer, sized with a Bioanalyzer 2100, and then quantified again using the KAPA Library Quantification kit. Every immunoSEQ 96-well plate was sequenced on a dedicated single-read 150-cycle Illumina NextSeq 550 flow cell. The authors' analysis ran thus. The immunoSEQ output contained only junctional sequences without quality scores, so filtering could not match that applied to full-length reads. To assign V/J genes and CDR3, sequences were annotated against IMGT germline references using PyIR, a Python wrapper for IgBLAST v1.9. Reads with weak V/J assignments (E-value above 1e-6), missing CDR3, stop codons, out-of-frame junctions, or ambiguous translated residues were removed. A V3J clonotype was defined by an identical inferred V gene, J gene, and CDR3 amino acid sequence. To compute the percentage overlap between repertoires, the number of shared unique clonotypes was divided by the size of the smaller repertoire. Richness of each repertoire was evaluated using RTK rarefaction, the Chao1 estimator, and Recon v2.1 estimates of unobserved clonotypes. OLGA was used to compute generation probabilities for all TCRbeta clonotypes that the gDNA method yielded from several donors. TCRdb re-hosts the immuneACCESS table, in-frame sequences only. Its copies lack some clones; in the studies checked, an unresolved V gene accounts for under half of them, and the cause for the rest is not known. V and J calls and clone size follow that table, whereas D and trimming were derived from the DNA. The table for this sample lists about 2,200,000 clones; about 92% of them were counted only once. More than 1.5% of the sample lies in the top ten.

V gives up 4 bases and J gives up 6 bases, and the segment between their germline ends measures 15 bases. Measured from the cysteine to the phenylalanine, the CDR3 is 14 residues long. Only the CDR3 DNA stays, 42 bases, in frame from base 1. Per the germline V gene (reference sequence), LNHNV is the CDR1 and YYDKDF is the CDR2. What the authors observed across the whole study: Because the study included only a small number of donors, the genetic and exposure-history diversity represented was limited. Sampling was limited to blood, and TCR repertoires in tissue likely differ from TCR repertoires in blood. Based on pairwise subsampling, the degree of clonotype sharing among donors was expected to be affected by sequencing depth. Clonotypes shared by all four sorted-subset donors showed higher generation probabilities than non-shared clonotypes. Roughly 5% of naive CD4, more than 3% of naive CD8, about 2.1% of memory CD4, and 0.35% to 0.4% of memory CD8 clonotypes were shared across a few donors. Naive subsets generally had larger estimated clonotype richness than memory subsets. Rarefaction of sorted-subset datasets indicated incomplete sequencing despite the large sequencing depth.

In the case of this clone: This receptor's antigen is unknown. Within one base of it there is no much larger clone, and no base qualities were kept.

CD8 naive samples were CD45RO-negative cells positively selected for CCR7, giving a CD45RA+CCR7+ population that excluded TemRA cells. Healthy HIV-negative adults with no recently reported acute infections or vaccinations were included as donors. All donors were Caucasian adults living in Nashville, Tennessee, USA. Blood was collected by leukapheresis, and PBMCs were isolated by Ficoll-Histopaque density gradient centrifugation and then cryopreserved in liquid nitrogen vapor phase. Purity and quantity of every magnetically sorted T cell population were checked by analytical flow cytometry. Genomic DNA was isolated from each sorted fraction and quantified by UV absorbance on a Nanodrop 2000c.

Sequences were obtained from naive CD8+ T cells from PBMCs. Interpreted using the paper, the cell subset or site label stands for: CD45RA+CCR7+. The chain is encoded by TRBV15 joined to TRBJ1-2; the D gene is unclear. The clonotype originates from a man younger than 35 in good health. Some clones in this sample may be carry-over from other donors' samples. The sequence in DNA is TGTGCCACCAGCACCCTGCGGGCAGAGGATGGCTACACCTTC. The encoded protein is CATSTLRAEDGYTF.